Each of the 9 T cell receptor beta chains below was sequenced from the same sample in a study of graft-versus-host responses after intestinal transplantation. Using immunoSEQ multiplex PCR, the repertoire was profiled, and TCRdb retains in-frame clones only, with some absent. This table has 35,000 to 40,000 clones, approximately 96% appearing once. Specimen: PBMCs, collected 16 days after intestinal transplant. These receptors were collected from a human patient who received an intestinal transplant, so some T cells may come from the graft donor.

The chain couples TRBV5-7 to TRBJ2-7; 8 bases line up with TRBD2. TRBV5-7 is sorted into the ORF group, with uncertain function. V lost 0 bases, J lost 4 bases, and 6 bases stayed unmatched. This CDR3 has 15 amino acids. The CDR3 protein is CASSLVSGSRYEQYF. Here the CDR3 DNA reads TGTGCCAGCAGCTTGGTGAGCGGGAGCAGGTACGAGCAGTACTTC.

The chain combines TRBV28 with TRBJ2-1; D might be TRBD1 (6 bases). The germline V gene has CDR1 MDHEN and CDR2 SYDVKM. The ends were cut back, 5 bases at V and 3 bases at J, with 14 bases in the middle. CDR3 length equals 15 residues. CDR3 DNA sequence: TGTGCCAGCAGTACTCTCAGGGGAATCTACAATGAGCAGTTCTTC. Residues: CASSTLRGIYNEQFF.

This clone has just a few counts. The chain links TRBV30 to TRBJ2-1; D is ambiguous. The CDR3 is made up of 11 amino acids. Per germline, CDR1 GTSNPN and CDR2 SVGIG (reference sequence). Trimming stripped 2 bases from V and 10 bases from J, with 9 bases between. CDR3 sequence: CAWSPGREQFF. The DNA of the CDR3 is TGTGCCTGGAGTCCGGGTAGGGAGCAGTTCTTC.

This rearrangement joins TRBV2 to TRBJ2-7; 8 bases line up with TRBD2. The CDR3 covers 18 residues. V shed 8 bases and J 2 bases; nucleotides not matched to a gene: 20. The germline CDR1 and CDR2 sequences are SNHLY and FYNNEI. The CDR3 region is CASPGPTPKREFTYEQYF. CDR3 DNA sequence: TGTGCCAGCCCCGGACCCACCCCCAAGCGGGAGTTCACCTACGAGCAGTACTTC.

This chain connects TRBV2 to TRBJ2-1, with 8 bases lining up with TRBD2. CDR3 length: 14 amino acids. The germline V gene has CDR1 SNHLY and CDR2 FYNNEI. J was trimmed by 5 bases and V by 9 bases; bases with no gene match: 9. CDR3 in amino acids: CASTGVAGNNEQFF. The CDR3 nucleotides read TGTGCCAGTACCGGGGTAGCGGGAAACAATGAGCAGTTCTTC.

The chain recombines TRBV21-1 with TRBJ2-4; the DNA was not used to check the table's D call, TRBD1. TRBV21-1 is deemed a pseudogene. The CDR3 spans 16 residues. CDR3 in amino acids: CASSPRQGAPKNIQYF. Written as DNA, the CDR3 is TGTGCCAGCAGCCCCCGGCAGGGGGCCCCCAAAAACATTCAGTACTTC.

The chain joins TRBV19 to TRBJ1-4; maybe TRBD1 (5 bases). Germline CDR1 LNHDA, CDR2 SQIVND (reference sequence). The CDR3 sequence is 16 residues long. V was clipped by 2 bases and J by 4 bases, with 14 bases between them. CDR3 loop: CASSINPGPYNEKLFF. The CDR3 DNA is TGTGCCAGTAGTATAAATCCGGGACCGTATAATGAAAAACTGTTTTTT.

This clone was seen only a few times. CDR3: CASSLRLAGAYEQYF. The CDR3 coding sequence is TGTGCCAGCAGTTTAAGACTAGCGGGAGCCTACGAGCAGTACTTC. The chain combines TRBV28 with TRBJ2-7, with 12 bases lining up with TRBD2. Trimming took 2 bases from V and 2 from J; bases not matched to a gene: 1. This CDR3 region has 15 residues. Germline values: CDR1 MDHEN, CDR2 SYDVKM. Drawing the rest from reference TRBV28 and TRBJ2-7, the complete variable domain is DVKVTQSSRYLVKRTGEKVFLECVQDMDHENMFWYRQDPGLGLRLIYFSYDVKMKEKGDIPEGYSVSREKKERFSLILESASTNQTSMYLCASSLRLAGAYEQYFGPGTRLTVT.

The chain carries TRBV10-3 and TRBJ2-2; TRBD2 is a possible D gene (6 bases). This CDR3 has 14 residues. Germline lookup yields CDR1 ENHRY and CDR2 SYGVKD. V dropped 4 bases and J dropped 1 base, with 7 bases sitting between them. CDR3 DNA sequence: TGTGCCATCAGTGTAGCGGAGAACACCGGGGAGCTGTTTTTT. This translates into CAISVAENTGELFF.